Below are 7 T cell receptor beta chains sequenced from a single sample in a study of blood T cell repertoires in COVID-19 (dated by TCRdb to between 2020 and 2021). Library preparation was by the immunoSEQ multiplex PCR assay. The table was pulled from immuneACCESS by TCRdb, which kept in-frame rearrangements only. Such tables lose some clones; where checked, under half of the loss comes from unresolved V genes, and the rest has no known cause. The sample table shows about 210,000 clones, and more than 75% are seen once. Clones ranked in the top ten supply about 5.6% of the sample. Sequences were obtained from peripheral blood. The origin of the receptors is a woman aged 70-85 years with COVID-19, enrolled during active disease.

The chain links TRBV27 to TRBJ1-5, with TRBD1 identical over 8 bases. This CDR3 has 15 residues. J was trimmed by 3 bases and V by 3 bases; bases with no gene match: 4. In germline, CDR1 is MNHEY, CDR2 SMNVEV (reference sequence). CDR3 sequence: CASSLGRGPNQPQHF. CDR3 nucleotide sequence: TGTGCCAGCAGTTTGGGCAGGGGGCCCAATCAGCCCCAGCATTTT.

The chain uses TRBV2 and TRBJ2-7; D is possibly TRBD1 (6 bases). The CDR3 covers 12 residues. Trimming removed 11 bases at V and 3 bases at J, with 14 bases between. Per the germline V gene, CDR1 is SNHLY and CDR2 is FYNNEI. CDR3 sequence: CAARQGSYEQYF. CDR3 sequence (DNA): TGTGCCGCCAGGCAGGGGAGCTACGAGCAGTACTTC.

The J gene is TRBJ2-4, the V gene TRBV20-1, with 15 bases matching TRBD2. Trimming cost V 3 bases and J 6 bases; bases outside gene matches: 15. Germline V gene lookup returns CDR1 DFQATT and CDR2 SNEGSKA (reference sequence). The CDR3 length is 19 residues. The CDR3 DNA follows: TGCAGTGCTAGTGCACCTCTCGGGACTAGCGGGAGGTCGGGAAACATTCAGTACTTC. Protein product: CSASAPLGTSGRSGNIQYF.

CDR3 loop: CASASPVNTEAFF. The CDR3 nucleotides are TGTGCCAGCGCTTCCCCAGTGAACACTGAAGCTTTCTTT. This chain joins TRBV27 and TRBJ1-1; D is unclear. The CDR3 sequence is 13 residues long. Germline CDR1 MNHEY, CDR2 SMNVEV (reference sequence). With 8 bases removed from V and 0 bases from J, the gap between germline ends came to 10 bases.

The rearrangement links TRBV27 to TRBJ1-2; D is perhaps TRBD1 (6 bases). Deletions cut 5 bases from V and 5 bases from J, with 12 bases between. Germline lookup yields CDR1 MNHEY and CDR2 SMNVEV (reference sequence). This CDR3 is built from 13 residues. CDR3 loop: CASSRRGGYGYTF. CDR3 bases: TGTGCCAGCAGTCGCAGGGGTGGATATGGCTACACCTTC.

Points on this clone: Additional DNA sequences in this sample encode the identical CDR3. The gene calls are TRBV28 and TRBJ2-1; 12 bases are shared with TRBD2. This CDR3 has 14 amino acids. The junction had 4 bases not matched to a gene; V was cut back by 6 bases and J by 7 bases. Germline V gives CDR1 MDHEN, CDR2 SYDVKM. CDR3: CASRLAGGRNEQFF. For the CDR3, the DNA is TGTGCCAGCAGACTAGCGGGAGGAAGAAATGAGCAGTTCTTC.

This clone was seen more than once but under ten times. This chain connects TRBV2 to TRBJ1-2; TRBD1 aligns across 8 bases. The CDR3 loop spans 14 amino acids. V dropped 6 bases and J dropped 4; count of bases not matched to a gene: 7. CDR1 SNHLY and CDR2 FYNNEI come from the germline V gene. This CDR3 reads CASSTQQGAYGYTF. The CDR3 DNA follows: TGTGCCAGCAGCACGCAGCAGGGGGCCTATGGCTACACCTTC.